This TCR gamma chain came from a study of gamma-delta T cells after stem cell transplantation. This clone was found a few times. TCRdb re-called clones from the RT-PCR reads using CATT. Of 3,000 to 3,500 gamma-chain clones listed, 4.9% are singletons. CDR1 is GITISATS and CDR2 is ISYDGTV in the germline V gene (reference sequence). Trimming at V came to 2 bases and at J to 3 bases, leaving 13 bases not matched to a gene. The CDR3 covers 16 residues. The sample consisted of gamma-delta T cells. The gene calls are TRGV9 and TRGJ1 or TRGJ2. The source of this sequence is a human donor. It is not recorded whose cells these are; they may come from a transplant donor. CDR3 DNA: TGTGCCTTGTGGGAGGCTATGGGCCCCGGTTATTATAAGAAACTCTTT. Protein product: CALWEAMGPGYYKKLF.